Below, 29 T cell receptor beta chains from the same sample are listed, as sequenced in a study of blood T cell repertoires in COVID-19. The assay was immunoSEQ multiplex PCR, and TCRdb's table has in-frame clones only and misses some. The table shows 200,000 to 250,000 clones, with about four fifths occurring only once. Sample: PBMCs or T cells enriched from blood (not recorded which). The receptors stem from an older woman who had recovered from COVID-19.

This clone was counted only a few times. The gene calls are TRBV19 and TRBJ2-1; TRBD2 is a possible D gene (5 bases). V was pared by 7 bases and J by 0 bases, with 13 bases between. This CDR3 contains 15 residues. The germline V gene encodes CDR1 LNHDA and CDR2 SQIVND (reference sequence). CDR3 nucleotides: TGTGCCAGTAAGGAGCGGCGTTCCTCCTACAATGAGCAGTTCTTC. Translating it yields CASKERRSSYNEQFF.

J is TRBJ1-1 and V is TRBV2; D is undetermined. This CDR3 has 11 residues. Trimming took off 7 bases at V and 6 bases at J, with 9 bases between the two ends. CDR1 and CDR2 (germline): SNHLY, FYNNEI. CDR3 in amino acids: CASMANAEAFF. The CDR3 DNA is TGTGCCAGCATGGCAAACGCTGAAGCTTTCTTT.

The chain joins TRBV7-2 to TRBJ1-4; D gene ambiguous. This CDR3 is 15 amino acids long. Germline V CDR1 and CDR2: SGHTA, FQGNSA. Trimming took off 1 base at V and 5 bases at J, with 11 bases between the two ends. CDR3: CASSLETRTNEKLFF. In nucleotides, the CDR3 is TGTGCCAGCAGCTTAGAGACACGCACGAATGAAAAACTGTTTTTT.

The rearrangement uses TRBV9 and TRBJ2-1; TRBD2 matches at 14 bases. CDR1 is SGDLS, CDR2 YYNGEE, per germline. The J segment lost 1 base and the V segment lost 3 bases, leaving 12 bases of the junction unmatched. CDR3 length: 20 amino acids. The CDR3 is CASSADPGTSGSRSYNEQFF. DNA for the CDR3: TGTGCCAGCAGCGCCGACCCCGGGACTAGCGGGAGTAGGTCCTACAATGAGCAGTTCTTC.

The chain uses TRBV7-6 and TRBJ2-5; the match to TRBD2 covers 10 bases. Germline assignment: CDR1 SGHVS and CDR2 FNYEAQ. Trimming removed 2 bases from V and 5 bases from J; junction bases left unmatched: 8. This CDR3 is 16 amino acids long. CDR3 nucleotide sequence: TGTGCCAGCAGCTTAAGGGCTAGCGGGAGCATCGAGACCCAGTACTTC. It yields the protein CASSLRASGSIETQYF.

This sequence joins TRBV9 and TRBJ2-1; 8 nucleotides match TRBD2. This CDR3 spans 16 amino acids. Germline loops: CDR1 SGDLS, CDR2 YYNGEE. Unmatched junction bases numbered 7, after V lost 0 bases and J lost 5 bases. This CDR3 reads CASSVASGLADNEQFF. The CDR3 DNA is TGTGCCAGCAGCGTAGCATCAGGACTAGCAGACAATGAGCAGTTCTTC.

The chain uses TRBV2 and TRBJ1-6; no clear D gene. Germline CDR1 SNHLY, CDR2 FYNNEI. The CDR3 spans 14 residues. The V gene lost 7 bases and the J gene lost 9 bases, with 16 bases spanning the gap. The CDR3 spells CASNPEQTVSPLHF. DNA of the CDR3: TGTGCCAGCAATCCCGAACAGACCGTTTCACCCCTCCACTTT.

V usage is TRBV15 and J usage is TRBJ1-5; D not certain. V lost 0 bases and J 5 bases, leaving 11 bases between the germline ends. The CDR3 is made up of 15 amino acids. The germline V gene has CDR1 LNHNV and CDR2 YYDKDF (reference sequence). The CDR3 sequence is CATSRDTGVHQPQHF. The CDR3 bases are TGTGCCACCAGCAGAGATACCGGTGTCCATCAGCCCCAGCATTTT.

The rearrangement links TRBV4-3 to TRBJ2-7; TRBD2 matches 7 bases. The germline CDR1 and CDR2 sequences are LGHNA and YSLEER. The CDR3 is 16 amino acids. V was pared by 2 bases and J by 3 bases, with 10 bases of the junction left unmatched. The CDR3 nucleotides are TGCGCCAGCAGCCAAAATAGCGGACTAGACAACTACGAGCAGTACTTC. Its translation is CASSQNSGLDNYEQYF.

This chain uses TRBV12-5 with TRBJ2-7; tentative D call: TRBD2 (6 bases). The V end was cut by 6 bases, the J end by 4 bases, with 19 bases between. The germline V gene has CDR1 LGHNT and CDR2 FRNRAP. CDR3 length: 15 amino acids. Written as DNA, the CDR3 is TGTGCTAGTGGCCCCGGGGAGGTGAAGGTATACGAGCAGTACTTC. Translation gives CASGPGEVKVYEQYF.

The J gene is TRBJ1-5, the V gene TRBV19; D unclear. The V end lost 3 bases, the J end lost 0 bases, and 9 bases lay between the germline ends. Germline V CDR1 and CDR2: LNHDA, SQIVND (reference sequence). There are 15 residues in the CDR3. CDR3 loop: CASSMPGYSNQPQHF. CDR3 nucleotide sequence: TGTGCCAGTAGTATGCCAGGCTATAGCAATCAGCCCCAGCATTTT.

This clone was seen only once. The chain has TRBV5-1 and TRBJ1-1; 7 bases fit TRBD1. The CDR3 is 15 residues long. Trimming cost V 0 bases and J 1 base; bases outside gene matches: 3. Germline loops: CDR1 SGHRS, CDR2 YFSETQ. The CDR3 DNA sequence: TGCGCCAGCAGCTTGGCCCGACAGGGGAACACTGAAGCTTTCTTT. It translates to CASSLARQGNTEAFF.

V is TRBV5-5 and J is TRBJ1-5; no definite D call. The ends were cut back, 0 bases at V and 1 base at J, with 8 bases in the middle. CDR3 length equals 15 residues. Germline assignment: CDR1 SGHKS and CDR2 YYEKEE (reference sequence). CDR3 DNA: TGTGCCAGCAGCTTGGGGGCGACCAGCAATCAGCCCCAGCATTTT. Its protein is CASSLGATSNQPQHF.

This sequence joins TRBV24-1 and TRBJ1-2, with 7 bases identical to TRBD1. This CDR3 is built from 13 residues. The ends lost 5 bases at V and 6 bases at J; junction bases unmatched: 5. The germline V gene encodes CDR1 KGHDR and CDR2 SFDVKD. The CDR3, as DNA: TGTGCCACCAGTGGGGGACAGTCGCATGGCTACACCTTC. Translated, it gives CATSGGQSHGYTF.

V gene TRBV7-9 combines with J gene TRBJ1-1, with TRBD1 identical over 10 bases. After removal of 2 bases from V and 9 bases from J, the junction contained 6 bases not matched to a gene. CDR3 length: 14 residues. The germline gives CDR1 SEHNR, CDR2 FQNEAQ (reference sequence). The CDR3 coding sequence is TGTGCCAGCAGCTTAATGACGGACAGGGGGAAAGCTTTCTTT. Protein product: CASSLMTDRGKAFF. The full variable domain, with the rest looked up from reference TRBV7-9 and TRBJ1-1, is DTGVSQNPRHKITKRGQNVTFRCDPISEHNRLYWYRQTLGQGPEFLTYFQNEAQLEKSRLLSDRFSAERPKGSFSTLEIQRTEQGDSAMYLCASSLMTDRGKAFFGQGTRLTVV.

This chain uses TRBV15 with TRBJ1-4; 7 bases agree with TRBD1. Losses at the gene ends were 5 bases for V and 8 bases for J; bases not matched to a gene: 2. This CDR3 has 12 amino acids. CDR1 and CDR2 from the germline V gene are LNHNV and YYDKDF (reference sequence). The CDR3 region has the DNA TGTGCCACCAGCGGGGACAGAGAAAAACTGTTTTTT. Residues: CATSGDREKLFF. The full variable domain, rest sourced from reference TRBV15 and TRBJ1-4, is DAMVIQNPRYQVTQFGKPVTLSCSQTLNHNVMYWYQQKSSQAPKLLFHYYDKDFNNEADTPDNFQSRRPNTSFCFLDIRSPGLGDTAMYLCATSGDREKLFFGSGTQLSVL.

The J gene is TRBJ2-7, the V gene TRBV7-9; 14 bases line up with TRBD2. V lost 5 bases to trimming and J lost 3 bases; unmatched junction nucleotides: 12. CDR3 size: 18 residues. CDR1 SEHNR and CDR2 FQNEAQ come from the germline V gene (reference sequence). CDR3 DNA: TGTGCCAGCAGCGGCGGACTAGCGGGAGGCCGATTACTCTACGAGCAGTACTTC. Amino acids: CASSGGLAGGRLLYEQYF.

The rearrangement joins TRBV6-2 or TRBV6-3 to TRBJ2-5, with 7 positions matching TRBD1. The CDR3 sequence is 14 residues long. The germline gives CDR1 MNHEY, CDR2 SVGEGT. The J segment lost 5 bases and the V segment lost 2 bases, leaving 5 bases of the junction unmatched. CDR3 sequence: CASSYDRVQETQYF. The CDR3, as DNA: TGTGCCAGCAGTTACGACAGGGTCCAGGAGACCCAGTACTTC.

This chain joins TRBV7-9 and TRBJ1-4; 7 bases are shared with TRBD1. This CDR3 is 11 amino acids long. Trimming cost V 6 bases and J 12 bases; bases outside gene matches: 4. CDR1 is SEHNR, CDR2 FQNEAQ, per germline (reference sequence). CDR3 sequence reads: CASSEGAELFF. The CDR3 bases are TGTGCCAGCAGTGAGGGGGCCGAACTGTTTTTT.

The chain links TRBV29-1 to TRBJ1-2; D is undetermined. CDR3 size: 13 residues. V lost 1 base and J 8 bases, leaving 14 bases between the germline ends. CDR1 and CDR2 (germline): SQVTM, ANQGSEA. CDR3 amino acids: CSVEVTLAYGYTF. DNA of the CDR3: TGCAGCGTTGAAGTAACTTTAGCCTACGGCTACACCTTC. The complete variable domain, with remaining parts taken from reference TRBV29-1 and TRBJ1-2, reads SAVISQKPSRDICQRGTSLTIQCQVDSQVTMMFWYRQQPGQSLTLIATANQGSEATYESGFVIDKFPISRPNLTFSTLTVSNMSPEDSSIYLCSVEVTLAYGYTFGSGTRLTVV.

The chain employs TRBV7-6 and TRBJ2-7; 7 bases map to TRBD1. CDR3 size: 16 residues. CDR1 is SGHVS and CDR2 is FNYEAQ in the germline V gene. V was pared by 1 base and J by 3 bases, with 9 bases of the junction left unmatched. DNA of the CDR3: TGTGCCAGCAGCTTAGAAGTTCCAGGGGGTGTCTACGAGCAGTACTTC. This codes for CASSLEVPGGVYEQYF.

The chain recombines TRBV4-3 with TRBJ2-5; D call uncertain. CDR1 is LGHNA, CDR2 YSLEER, per germline. The V end lost 10 bases, the J end lost 5 bases, and 20 bases lay between the germline ends. The CDR3 extends over 14 amino acids. This CDR3 reads CAIYSRNARETQYF. CDR3 bases: TGCGCCATCTACTCCCGGAACGCTAGGGAGACCCAGTACTTC.

The rearrangement uses TRBV3-1 (or the pseudogene TRBV3-2) and TRBJ2-1; no firm D call. The CDR3 has 15 amino acids. The germline CDR1 and CDR2 sequences are LGHDT and YNNKEL (reference sequence). V was cut by 4 bases and J by 3 bases, with 13 bases left in between. CDR3 bases: TGTGCCAGCAGCCCCCGCCCCAACAGCTACAATGAGCAGTTCTTC. Translation gives CASSPRPNSYNEQFF.

The V gene is TRBV4-1, the J gene TRBJ2-1; D call uncertain. Germline CDR1 and CDR2: MGHRA and YSYEKL. This CDR3 spans 15 amino acids. Trimming cost V 4 bases and J 1 base, with 11 bases left between them. CDR3 loop: CASSLLSESYNEQFF. Here the CDR3 DNA reads TGCGCCAGCAGCCTATTATCGGAGTCCTACAATGAGCAGTTCTTC.

The chain joins TRBV27 to TRBJ1-5; 7 nucleotides align to TRBD1. The CDR3 contains 17 residues. V gave up 3 bases and J gave up 2 bases; unmatched junction bases: 10. From germline, CDR1 is MNHEY and CDR2 SMNVEV (reference sequence). Here the CDR3 reads CASSLGVRQGGNQPQHF. The CDR3 nucleotides are TGTGCCAGCAGTTTGGGGGTGCGACAGGGAGGCAATCAGCCCCAGCATTTT.

J is TRBJ1-2 and V is TRBV19; D remains unclear. The CDR3 consists of 13 residues. The germline gives CDR1 LNHDA, CDR2 SQIVND (reference sequence). V was clipped by 3 bases and J by 3 bases, with 8 bases between them. The CDR3 reads CASSIGGYYGYTF. CDR3 DNA sequence: TGTGCCAGTAGTATTGGCGGGTACTATGGCTACACCTTC.

In this sample, this clone turned up once. The chain is built from TRBV18 and TRBJ1-2; 9 bases agree with TRBD1. The CDR3 runs to 14 residues. The V gene end was trimmed by 2 bases and the J gene end by 8 bases; junction bases not matched to a gene: 6. Germline-derived CDR1 and CDR2 are KGHSH and LQKENI. The chain's CDR3 is CASSPSTGGEGYTF. The DNA for the CDR3 is TGTGCCAGCTCACCATCCACAGGGGGCGAAGGCTACACCTTC.

J is TRBJ1-1 and V is TRBV5-1; TRBD1 matches 8 bases. Trimming cost V 0 bases and J 1 base; bases outside gene matches: 2. Germline V CDR1 and CDR2: SGHRS, YFSETQ. This CDR3 is 15 amino acids long. The CDR3 region has the DNA TGCGCCAGCAGCTTGGGGACAGGGAAGAACACTGAAGCTTTCTTT. Translated, it gives CASSLGTGKNTEAFF.

The chain uses TRBV9 and TRBJ2-2, with TRBD1 matching 7 bases. V trimming: 0 bases; J trimming: 8 bases; junction bases outside the gene matches: 7. Germline values: CDR1 SGDLS, CDR2 YYNGEE. The CDR3 contains 15 residues. The CDR3 DNA reads TGTGCCAGCAGCGTAGACAGGGGACGGGCGGGGGAGCTGTTTTTT. Protein product: CASSVDRGRAGELFF.